This T cell receptor (beta chain) came from a study of CD8 T cells in Susac syndrome. It was with random hexamers that about 0.45 to 1 ug RNA was reverse transcribed. The immunoSEQ assay covered 54 Vbeta and 13 Jbeta segments for CDR3. From the immunoSEQ multiplex PCR reads, TCRdb called clonotypes with MiXCR, one entry per CDR3 protein. The sample has 100,000 to 150,000 distinct CDR3 sequences, around 80% seen once. The CDR3 totals 12 residues. The V gene's germline CDR1 is SGDLS and CDR2 YYNGEE. V was cut by 0 bases and J by 5 bases, with 4 bases left in between. The multiple sclerosis controls were treatment-naive patients affected by stable or active relapsing-remitting disease. Negative isolation yielded CD4+ and CD8+ T cells, and FACS enriched TEMRA cells.

Sequenced material: CD8+ T cells from PBMCs. The receptor was isolated from a human donor with multiple sclerosis. The chain carries TRBV9 and TRBJ2-3; D is unresolved. CDR3 residues: CASSVDRDTQYF. DNA of the CDR3: TGTGCCAGCAGCGTAGACCGAGATACGCAGTATTTT. Full variable domain (rest looked up from reference TRBV9 and TRBJ2-3): DSGVTQTPKHLITATGQRVTLRCSPRSGDLSVYWYQQSLDQGLQFLIQYYNGEERAKGNILERFSAQQFPDLHSELNLSSLELGDSALYFCASSVDRDTQYFGPGTRLTVL.